The following is a T cell receptor beta chain sequence with its context. No antigen is known for it. TCRdb keeps only in-frame clones here, not all; method: immunoSEQ multiplex PCR. The sample lists fewer than 150,000 clones, over 90% occurring once. Trimming removed 8 bases from V and 7 bases from J, with 16 bases in between. The CDR3 runs to 13 residues. Germline assignment: CDR1 LGHDT and CDR2 YNNKEL (reference sequence). The data are from a study of T cell responses to AZD1222 COVID-19 vaccine. The wider study: Second-dose recipients at about 4 or about 12 weeks were treated as one pooled group.

General study results and limits: Spike-specific TCR breadth and depth were elevated following two AZD1222 doses. Clonal diversity was possibly underestimated; the donors were predominantly white British and more often female.

Sample: peripheral blood, taken on day 0 of AZD1222 vaccination. This chain uses TRBV3-1 (or the pseudogene TRBV3-2) with TRBJ2-3; no firm D call. The clonotype was recovered from an adult in good health. CDR3 residues: CASQFFSGNTQYF. The CDR3 region has the DNA TGTGCCAGCCAATTCTTCTCAGGAAATACGCAGTATTTT.